This T cell receptor (beta chain) originates from a study of blood T cell repertoires in COVID-19. Study summary: Sites across the United States, Italy and Spain contributed samples from acute and convalescent COVID-19. T cells, B-cell-depleted T cells, or PBMCs supplied cDNA or gDNA.

Original data processing: Scientists estimated how many nucleated cells there were by amplifying reference gene primers. Data came from immunoSEQ multiplex PCR; TCRdb stores just in-frame clones and leaves some out. V, J and clone size are taken as reported in that table, and D and trimming were inferred from the DNA itself. The sample gives some 87,000 clones, 92% of which show up once; about 6.3% is in the top ten. In germline, CDR1 is KGHDR, CDR2 SFDVKD. The CDR3 has 14 residues. V lost 5 bases to trimming and J lost 6 bases, with 12 bases between them. The chain employs TRBV24-1 and TRBJ2-2; D possibly corresponds to TRBD2 (5 bases). The origin of this receptor is a woman aged 55-69 years with active COVID-19. The material sequenced was peripheral blood. CDR3 in amino acids: CATSGRGLSGELFF. DNA of the CDR3: TGTGCCACCAGTGGACGGGGATTATCCGGGGAGCTGTTTTTT.